The 29 T cell receptor beta chains given below trace back to one sample, sequenced in a study of blood T cell repertoires in COVID-19. Using immunoSEQ multiplex PCR, the repertoire was profiled, and TCRdb retains in-frame clones only, with some absent. The sample has roughly 30,000 clones; around nine tenths are singletons. The sequenced material came from peripheral blood. The receptors originated from a human donor in a cohort sampled during active COVID-19.

The rearrangement uses TRBV7-9 and TRBJ2-5; possibly TRBD1 for D (5 bases). CDR3 length: 13 residues. Germline V CDR1 and CDR2: SEHNR, FQNEAQ (reference sequence). V lost 5 bases to trimming and J lost 10 bases, with 17 bases between them. The CDR3 DNA reads as TGTGCCAGCAGCCACGCGAAGGGGATTATCCAGTACTTC. It codes for CASSHAKGIIQYF.

V gene TRBV7-9 combines with J gene TRBJ2-7; D is perhaps TRBD1 (6 bases). CDR3 length equals 12 residues. V shed 5 bases and J shed 6 bases, with 11 bases lying between them. Germline-derived CDR1 and CDR2 are SEHNR and FQNEAQ (reference sequence). The CDR3 sequence is CASSLDRSEQYF. The CDR3 bases are TGTGCCAGCAGCCTCGACAGGTCCGAGCAGTACTTC.

The J gene is TRBJ2-6, the V gene TRBV7-3; the match to TRBD1 covers 7 bases. Germline loops: CDR1 SGHTA, CDR2 FQGTGA. With 5 bases clipped from V and 1 base from J, the junction kept 11 bases outside the gene matches. CDR3 length: 18 residues. The CDR3 DNA reads as TGTGCCAGCAGCCCTTTGGGGACAGACCCGTCTGGGGCCAACGTCCTGACTTTC. This encodes CASSPLGTDPSGANVLTF.

V is TRBV20-1 and J is TRBJ2-3; TRBD2 aligns across 9 bases. CDR3 length equals 15 residues. Trimming removed 3 bases from V and 1 base from J; junction bases left unmatched: 5. CDR1 and CDR2 (germline): DFQATT, SNEGSKA (reference sequence). The DNA of the CDR3 is TGCAGTGCTAGTCGGGCTAGCGGGGGCACAGATACGCAGTATTTT. Its translation is CSASRASGGTDTQYF.

The chain has TRBV7-2 and TRBJ2-2; D may be TRBD1 (6 bases). Trimming removed 9 bases from V and 0 bases from J, with 17 bases in between. Germline CDR1 and CDR2: SGHTA and FQGNSA. The CDR3 has 16 residues. The CDR3 region is CASGGRETANTGELFF. CDR3 coding DNA: TGTGCCAGTGGGGGCAGGGAGACCGCGAACACCGGGGAGCTGTTTTTT.

The chain employs TRBV5-1 and TRBJ2-5, with 8 nucleotides matching TRBD1. The CDR3 is 15 residues long. J gave up 4 bases and V 4 bases, and 9 bases lay outside the gene matches. Germline CDR1 and CDR2: SGHRS and YFSETQ. In DNA, the CDR3 is TGCGCCAGCAGCACCGGGACAGGAGGAGGAGAGACCCAGTACTTC. This sequence encodes CASSTGTGGGETQYF. Together with reference TRBV5-1 and TRBJ2-5, the CDR3 gives the full variable domain: KAGVTQTPRYLIKTRGQQVTLSCSPISGHRSVSWYQQTPGQGLQFLFEYFSETQRNKGNFPGRFSGRQFSNSRSEMNVSTLELGDSALYLCASSTGTGGGETQYFGPGTRLLVL.

This clone was detected only once. This chain connects TRBV18 to TRBJ2-7; 8 bases fit TRBD2. This CDR3 comprises 13 residues. Per germline, CDR1 KGHSH and CDR2 LQKENI. The trim removed 4 bases at V and 6 bases at J, leaving 5 bases unmatched. Here the CDR3 reads CASSRAGAPEQYF. The CDR3 nucleotides read TGTGCCAGCTCACGAGCGGGAGCCCCCGAGCAGTACTTC.

V is TRBV9 and J is TRBJ2-2, with 8 bases matching TRBD1. The CDR3 is 15 residues long. From germline, CDR1 is SGDLS and CDR2 YYNGEE. With 7 bases clipped from V and 2 bases from J, the junction kept 7 bases outside the gene matches. The CDR3 is CASGRTGQNTGELFF. CDR3 sequence (DNA): TGTGCCAGCGGACGGACAGGGCAAAACACCGGGGAGCTGTTTTTT.

The genes are TRBV19 and TRBJ2-2, with 11 bases matching TRBD1. Germline lookup yields CDR1 LNHDA and CDR2 SQIVND (reference sequence). The trim removed 4 bases at V and 9 bases at J, leaving 7 bases unmatched. CDR3 length: 15 residues. CDR3 nucleotides: TGTGCCAGTAGTACCCCGGGACAGGGGGTTAGGGAGCTGTTTTTT. The encoded protein is CASSTPGQGVRELFF.

This sequence joins TRBV1 and TRBJ2-1; no check of the table's D call, TRBD2, against the DNA was made. TRBV1 is marked as a pseudogene. The CDR3 is made up of 13 amino acids. The chain's CDR3 is CTSSLPRHNEQFF. The DNA of the CDR3 is TGCACCAGCAGCCTCCCTAGGCACAATGAGCAGTTCTTC.

The V gene is TRBV9, the J gene TRBJ1-1; D gene uncertain. Per germline, CDR1 SGDLS and CDR2 YYNGEE. CDR3 length equals 15 residues. Trimming cost V 4 bases and J 5 bases, with 18 bases left between them. The CDR3 here is CASSRFQAGETEAFF. The CDR3 nucleotides are TGTGCCAGCAGCCGTTTCCAGGCCGGGGAGACTGAAGCTTTCTTT.

The rearrangement links TRBV2 to TRBJ2-1; TRBD2 agrees at 9 bases. V dropped 6 bases and J dropped 3; count of bases not matched to a gene: 6. The CDR3 covers 15 residues. CDR1 and CDR2 from the germline V gene are SNHLY and FYNNEI. CDR3 nucleotides: TGTGCCAGCAGGGTAGCGGGAGCTATCTACAATGAGCAGTTCTTC. It codes for CASRVAGAIYNEQFF.

This chain uses TRBV5-6 with TRBJ1-2; 10 bases line up with TRBD1. This CDR3 has 16 residues. V shed 2 bases and J 8 bases; nucleotides not matched to a gene: 12. The germline gives CDR1 SGHDT, CDR2 YYEEEE. DNA for the CDR3: TGTGCCAGCAGCTTACGCTCTTTGGGACAGGGGTCAGGCTACACCTTC. The encoded protein is CASSLRSLGQGSGYTF.

This clone showed up just once. The genes are TRBV7-3 and TRBJ1-1; TRBD1 is a possible D gene (5 bases). The CDR3 consists of 14 residues. In germline, CDR1 is SGHTA, CDR2 FQGTGA. Between the trimmed V and J ends, which lost 5 bases and 3 bases, there was a span of 13 bases. CDR3 in amino acids: CASSVGVGDTEAFF. In nucleotides, the CDR3 is TGTGCCAGCAGCGTAGGGGTAGGGGACACTGAAGCTTTCTTT.

This clone was seen a handful of times. This chain links TRBV4-2 with TRBJ1-2, with a tentative D call TRBD1 (5 bases). The CDR3 loop spans 17 amino acids. In germline, CDR1 is LGHNA, CDR2 YNFKEQ. Trimming left V 0 bases short and J 2 bases short, with 16 bases between. CDR3 bases: TGTGCCAGCAGCCAAGATGGGGCAGGGTCCTCGAACTATGGCTACACCTTC. This translates into CASSQDGAGSSNYGYTF.

This clone occurred a few times. The genes are TRBV7-9 and TRBJ2-3, with D possibly TRBD2 on 5 matching bases. There are 18 residues in the CDR3. Germline CDR1 reads SEHNR; CDR2 reads FQNEAQ (reference sequence). Trimming stripped 5 bases from V and 1 base from J, with 22 bases between. CDR3 sequence (DNA): TGTGCCAGCAGCCCACCTATTAGATTAGCGAGACGCACAGATACGCAGTATTTT. Amino acids: CASSPPIRLARRTDTQYF. The complete variable domain, with remaining parts taken from reference TRBV7-9 and TRBJ2-3, reads DTGVSQNPRHKITKRGQNVTFRCDPISEHNRLYWYRQTLGQGPEFLTYFQNEAQLEKSRLLSDRFSAERPKGSFSTLEIQRTEQGDSAMYLCASSPPIRLARRTDTQYFGPGTRLTVL.

The chain combines TRBV21-1 with TRBJ1-5. TRBV21-1 is reported as a pseudogene. The CDR3 runs 15 residues. The CDR3 here is CASPGEGPCNQPQHF. The CDR3 coding sequence is TGTGCCAGCCCGGGGGAGGGGCCGTGCAATCAGCCCCAGCATTTT.

V is TRBV29-1 and J is TRBJ1-6, with TRBD1 identical over 7 bases. Germline CDR1 and CDR2: SQVTM and ANQGSEA. This CDR3 is built from 15 residues. V was pared by 6 bases and J by 5 bases, with 10 bases of the junction left unmatched. The DNA of the CDR3 is TGCAGCGTCCCCCCCCGCGGGACAGATAATTCACCCCTCCACTTT. Translating it yields CSVPPRGTDNSPLHF.

The genes are TRBV5-1 and TRBJ2-2; D is possibly TRBD2 (6 bases). The germline V and J ends were trimmed by 2 bases and 7 bases, with 12 bases remaining between them. Germline V gene data show CDR1 as SGHRS and CDR2 as YFSETQ. This CDR3 contains 14 residues. CDR3 coding DNA: TGCGCCAGCAGCTTCGGGAGTCAGGTCGGGGAGCTGTTTTTT. Amino acids: CASSFGSQVGELFF.

The chain joins TRBV4-1 to TRBJ2-6, with D possibly matching TRBD2 (5 bases). CDR3 length: 17 residues. From germline, CDR1 is MGHRA and CDR2 YSYEKL. V lost 4 bases, J lost 2 bases, and 15 bases lay in between. The CDR3 region has the DNA TGCGCCAGCAGCCTCCTACCGACCGGGGCTGGGGCCAACGTCCTGACTTTC. Translation gives CASSLLPTGAGANVLTF.

This clone came up a few times. The chain is built from TRBV7-9 and TRBJ2-3, with TRBD2 matching 10 bases. The CDR3 runs to 15 residues. Germline values: CDR1 SEHNR, CDR2 FQNEAQ (reference sequence). The trim removed 5 bases at V and 4 bases at J, leaving 6 bases unmatched. The CDR3 here is CASSPLSGGADTQYF. The CDR3 DNA reads as TGTGCCAGCAGCCCCCTCAGCGGGGGGGCAGATACGCAGTATTTT.

The gene calls are TRBV11-1 and TRBJ2-3; the D is unclear. The germline V gene has CDR1 SGHAT and CDR2 FQDESV (reference sequence). The CDR3 sequence is 12 residues long. V was pared by 6 bases and J by 1 base, with 5 bases between. The CDR3 is CASSQGTDTQYF. As DNA, the CDR3 is TGTGCCAGCAGTCAGGGCACAGATACGCAGTATTTT.

The chain uses TRBV18 and TRBJ1-5, with TRBD1 as a possible D gene (5 bases). V lost 3 bases and J 0 bases, leaving 18 bases between the germline ends. CDR3 length: 18 residues. Germline assignment: CDR1 KGHSH and CDR2 LQKENI. DNA of the CDR3: TGTGCCAGCTCACCTACAGAGACAGACTTTTATAGCAATCAGCCCCAGCATTTT. It translates to CASSPTETDFYSNQPQHF.

The chain couples TRBV2 to TRBJ2-5; D might be TRBD2 (7 bases). Trimming removed 5 bases at V and 2 bases at J, with 21 bases between. The CDR3 loop spans 17 amino acids. CDR1 is SNHLY, CDR2 FYNNEI, per germline. CDR3 sequence reads: CASSPPRGGREQETQYF. As DNA, the CDR3 is TGTGCCAGCAGTCCGCCAAGGGGGGGACGGGAACAAGAGACCCAGTACTTC.

This clone was seen more than once but under ten times. V is TRBV5-1 and J is TRBJ1-1; 8 nucleotides match TRBD1. Trimming removed 1 base from V and 0 bases from J; junction bases left unmatched: 11. This CDR3 is 18 amino acids long. CDR1 and CDR2 from the germline V gene are SGHRS and YFSETQ. Written as DNA, the CDR3 is TGCGCCAGCAGCTTGCGTCCCCAGGGGGCCGGTGTGAACACTGAAGCTTTCTTT. This sequence encodes CASSLRPQGAGVNTEAFF.

CDR3: CASTEGPQGYGYTF. As DNA, the CDR3 is TGTGCCAGCACTGAGGGCCCACAGGGCTATGGCTACACCTTC. The chain carries TRBV2 and TRBJ1-2; perhaps TRBD1 as D (6 bases). Trimming left V 7 bases short and J 4 bases short, with 16 bases between. The germline CDR1 and CDR2 sequences are SNHLY and FYNNEI. The CDR3 consists of 14 residues.

This chain uses TRBV9 with TRBJ2-3; 7 bases match TRBD2. The ends lost 4 bases at V and 2 bases at J; junction bases unmatched: 4. Germline V gene lookup returns CDR1 SGDLS and CDR2 YYNGEE. The CDR3 consists of 14 residues. This chain's CDR3 is CASSPRLATDTQYF. CDR3 nucleotides: TGTGCCAGCAGCCCCCGACTAGCCACAGATACGCAGTATTTT.

CDR3 amino acids: CASSRSLAGTHNEQFF. CDR3 bases: TGTGCCAGCAGTCGATCTCTAGCGGGGACTCACAATGAGCAGTTCTTC. The chain uses TRBV7-9 and TRBJ2-1; 9 bases are shared with TRBD2. Germline V lookup: CDR1 SEHNR, CDR2 FQNEAQ (reference sequence). The CDR3 has 16 amino acids. V shed 6 bases and J 5 bases; nucleotides not matched to a gene: 11.

The chain is built from TRBV5-1 and TRBJ1-4; 10 bases match TRBD1. This CDR3 spans 13 amino acids. The germline V gene encodes CDR1 SGHRS and CDR2 YFSETQ. V lost 4 bases and J lost 14; bases outside the gene matches: 8. Here the CDR3 reads CASSPGTGEYLFF. The CDR3 coding sequence is TGCGCCAGCAGCCCTGGGACAGGGGAATATCTGTTTTTT.